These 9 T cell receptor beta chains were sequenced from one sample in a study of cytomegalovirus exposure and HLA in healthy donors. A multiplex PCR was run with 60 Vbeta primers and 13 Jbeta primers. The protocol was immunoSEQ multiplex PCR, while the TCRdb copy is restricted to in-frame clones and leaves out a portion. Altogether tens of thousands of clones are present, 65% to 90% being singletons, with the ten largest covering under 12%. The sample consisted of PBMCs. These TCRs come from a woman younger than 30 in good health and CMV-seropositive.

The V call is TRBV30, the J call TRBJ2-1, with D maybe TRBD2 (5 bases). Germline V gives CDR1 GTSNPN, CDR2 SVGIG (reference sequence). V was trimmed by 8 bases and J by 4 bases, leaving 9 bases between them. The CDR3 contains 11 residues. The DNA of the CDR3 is TGTGCCCGCGGACTGTACAATGAGCAGTTCTTC. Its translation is CARGLYNEQFF.

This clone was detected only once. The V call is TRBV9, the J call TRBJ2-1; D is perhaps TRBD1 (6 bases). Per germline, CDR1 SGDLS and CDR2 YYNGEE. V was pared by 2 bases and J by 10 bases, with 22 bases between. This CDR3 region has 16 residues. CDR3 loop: CASSVGPTGSQSEQFF. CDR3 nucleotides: TGTGCCAGCAGCGTCGGGCCCACAGGGAGCCAAAGCGAGCAGTTCTTC.

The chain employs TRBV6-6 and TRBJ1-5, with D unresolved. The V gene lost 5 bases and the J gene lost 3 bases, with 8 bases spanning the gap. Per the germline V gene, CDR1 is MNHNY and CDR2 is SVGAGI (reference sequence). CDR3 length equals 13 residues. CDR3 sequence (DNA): TGTGCCAGCAGTGAGGATGACAATCAGCCCCAGCATTTT. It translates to CASSEDDNQPQHF.

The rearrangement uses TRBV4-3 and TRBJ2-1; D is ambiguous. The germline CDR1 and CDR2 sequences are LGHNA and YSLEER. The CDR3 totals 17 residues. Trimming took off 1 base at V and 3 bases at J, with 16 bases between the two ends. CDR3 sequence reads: CASSQGRWSPNYNEQFF. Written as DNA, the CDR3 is TGCGCCAGCAGCCAAGGCCGCTGGAGTCCTAACTACAATGAGCAGTTCTTC.

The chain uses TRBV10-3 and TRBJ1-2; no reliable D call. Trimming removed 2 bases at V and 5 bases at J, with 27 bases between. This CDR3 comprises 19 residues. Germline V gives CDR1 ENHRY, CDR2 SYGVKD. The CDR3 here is CAISEPAFRGTGPLYGYTF. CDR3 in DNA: TGTGCCATCAGTGAGCCGGCGTTTCGGGGAACCGGTCCCCTTTATGGCTACACCTTC.

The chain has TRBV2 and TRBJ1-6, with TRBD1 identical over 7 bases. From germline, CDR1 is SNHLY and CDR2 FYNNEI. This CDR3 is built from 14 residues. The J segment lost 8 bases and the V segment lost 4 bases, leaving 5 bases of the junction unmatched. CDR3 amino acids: CASSARGRDSPLHF. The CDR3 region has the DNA TGTGCCAGCAGTGCGAGGGGGCGGGATTCACCCCTCCACTTT. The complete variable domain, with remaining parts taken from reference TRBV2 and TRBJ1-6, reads EPEVTQTPSHQVTQMGQEVILRCVPISNHLYFYWYRQILGQKVEFLVSFYNNEISEKSEIFDDQFSVERPDGSNFTLKIRSTKLEDSAMYFCASSARGRDSPLHFGNGTRLTVT.

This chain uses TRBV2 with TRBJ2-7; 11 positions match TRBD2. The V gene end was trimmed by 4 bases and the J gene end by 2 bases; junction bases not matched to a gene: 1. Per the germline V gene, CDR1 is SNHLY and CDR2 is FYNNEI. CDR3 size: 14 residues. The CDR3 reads CASSVGLAAYEQYF. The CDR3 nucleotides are TGTGCCAGCAGTGTGGGACTAGCGGCCTACGAGCAGTACTTC.

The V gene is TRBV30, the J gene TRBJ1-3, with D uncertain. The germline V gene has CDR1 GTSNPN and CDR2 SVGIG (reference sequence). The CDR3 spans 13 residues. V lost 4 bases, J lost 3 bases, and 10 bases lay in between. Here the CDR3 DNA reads TGTGCCTGGACCTACGCCGGTGGAAACACCATATATTTT. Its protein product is CAWTYAGGNTIYF.

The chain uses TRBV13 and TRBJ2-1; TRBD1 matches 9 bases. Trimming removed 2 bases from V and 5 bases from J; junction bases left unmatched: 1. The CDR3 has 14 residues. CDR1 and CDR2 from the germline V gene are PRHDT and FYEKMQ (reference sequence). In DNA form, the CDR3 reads TGTGCCAGCAGCTTAAGACAGGGGGACAATGAGCAGTTCTTC. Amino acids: CASSLRQGDNEQFF.